Included here is one T cell receptor beta chain sequence, with context. The V gene's germline CDR1 is MNHEY and CDR2 SMNVEV (reference sequence). The CDR3 totals 15 residues. Between the trimmed V and J ends, which lost 4 bases and 4 bases, there was a span of 16 bases. The data are from a study of blood T cell repertoires in COVID-19. Per the authors' pipeline: Nucleated cell counts were estimated from reference gene primer amplification. The repertoire was sequenced with immunoSEQ multiplex PCR; TCRdb's copy has only in-frame clones and lacks some. V, J and clone size reflect that table, while D and trimming were determined from the DNA. The table records about 120,000 clones, roughly 90% of them present only once.

Sequencing was carried out using peripheral blood. This chain links TRBV27 with TRBJ1-2; a weak D match, TRBD1 (5 bases). The receptor comes from a woman of 80 years or more with acute or convalescent COVID-19. Here the CDR3 reads CASSWKPRGGYGYTF. DNA of the CDR3: TGTGCCAGCAGTTGGAAACCACGGGGGGGCTATGGCTACACCTTC.